A selection of T cell receptor beta chains follows, all from one sample in a study of cytomegalovirus exposure and HLA in healthy donors. TCRdb keeps only in-frame clones here, not all; method: immunoSEQ multiplex PCR. The sample contains 100,000 to 150,000 clones, roughly 76% of which appear only once. What was sequenced was PBMCs. The receptors shown here come from a woman aged 50 to 60 in good health and CMV-seronegative. Each CDR3 is given with its conserved first and last residue. D genes are given only for firm matches. Clone sizes are given selectively: once, few, many, or a class where the clone is expanded.

V gene: TRBV6-1
J gene: TRBJ1-1
clone size: .
D gene: .
CDR3 protein: CASSSTLSTEAFF
CDR3 DNA: TGTGCCAGCAGCTCTACCTTGAGCACTGAAGCTTTCTTT

V gene: TRBV10-3
J gene: TRBJ1-1
clone size: .
D gene: TRBD1
CDR3 protein: CAITSGTVNTEAFF
CDR3 DNA: TGTGCCATCACCTCCGGGACAGTAAACACTGAAGCTTTCTTT

V gene: TRBV6-5
J gene: TRBJ1-2
clone size: .
D gene: .
CDR3 protein: CASSYSGGGYTF
CDR3 DNA: TGTGCCAGCAGTTACTCGGGGGGTGGCTACACCTTC

V gene: TRBV13
J gene: TRBJ2-1
clone size: .
D gene: TRBD2
CDR3 protein: CASSPGLAADNEQFF
CDR3 DNA: TGTGCCAGCAGCCCCGGACTAGCGGCGGACAATGAGCAGTTCTTC

V gene: TRBV10-1
J gene: TRBJ1-6
clone size: .
D gene: .
CDR3 protein: CASGTGENSPLHF
CDR3 DNA: TGCGCCAGCGGCACAGGAGAGAATTCACCCCTCCACTTT

V gene: TRBV7-2
J gene: TRBJ1-2
clone size: once
D gene: .
CDR3 protein: CASSFVNPGQIYGYTF
CDR3 DNA: TGTGCCAGCAGCTTCGTTAACCCGGGACAAATCTATGGCTACACCTTC

V gene: TRBV30
J gene: TRBJ1-2
clone size: .
D gene: TRBD1
CDR3 protein: CALKRQGGGYTF
CDR3 DNA: TGTGCCTTAAAGAGACAGGGGGGAGGCTACACCTTC

V gene: TRBV4-1
J gene: TRBJ1-2
clone size: .
D gene: .
CDR3 protein: CASSQGLSRGSSLGGYTF
CDR3 DNA: TGCGCCAGCAGCCAAGGGTTGTCCCGAGGGAGTTCTTTGGGTGGCTACACCTTC

V gene: TRBV19
J gene: TRBJ1-1
clone size: .
D gene: .
CDR3 protein: CASSSTGNTEAFF
CDR3 DNA: TGTGCCAGTAGTTCCACCGGTAACACTGAAGCTTTCTTT

V gene: TRBV11-3
J gene: TRBJ2-5
clone size: .
D gene: .
CDR3 protein: CASSLEGQPATQYF
CDR3 DNA: TGTGCCAGCAGCTTAGAAGGACAGCCCGCGACCCAGTACTTC

V gene: TRBV18
J gene: TRBJ2-3
clone size: .
D gene: TRBD1
CDR3 protein: CATKQGAGTDTQYF
CDR3 DNA: TGTGCCACCAAACAGGGGGCTGGTACAGATACGCAGTATTTT

V gene: TRBV19
J gene: TRBJ1-1
clone size: .
D gene: .
CDR3 protein: CASSVTELEAFF
CDR3 DNA: TGTGCCAGTAGCGTGACAGAACTTGAAGCTTTCTTT

V gene: TRBV7-9
J gene: TRBJ2-1
clone size: .
D gene: TRBD2
CDR3 protein: CSSSLESGTSGYNEQFF
CDR3 DNA: TGTTCCAGCAGCTTAGAATCTGGGACTAGCGGTTACAATGAGCAGTTCTTC

V gene: TRBV7-6
J gene: TRBJ2-3
clone size: .
D gene: TRBD2
CDR3 protein: CASSTGLAGDTQYF
CDR3 DNA: TGTGCCAGCAGCACAGGACTAGCGGGAGATACGCAGTATTTT

V gene: TRBV7-2
J gene: TRBJ1-1
clone size: .
D gene: TRBD1
CDR3 protein: CASSAVSQGGPEAFF
CDR3 DNA: TGTGCCAGCAGCGCGGTTTCACAAGGGGGCCCTGAAGCTTTCTTT

V gene: TRBV7-2
J gene: TRBJ2-7
clone size: once
D gene: .
CDR3 protein: CASSPNPSSYEQYF
CDR3 DNA: TGTGCCAGCAGCCCAAACCCGAGCTCCTACGAGCAGTACTTC

V gene: TRBV19
J gene: TRBJ2-6
clone size: .
D gene: .
CDR3 protein: CASSSIGGSWSGANVLTF
CDR3 DNA: TGTGCCAGTAGTTCCATAGGGGGTAGTTGGTCCGGGGCCAACGTCCTGACTTTC

V gene: TRBV7-2
J gene: TRBJ2-6
clone size: few
D gene: TRBD2
CDR3 protein: CASSLSSGSPTGANVLTF
CDR3 DNA: TGTGCCAGCAGCTTATCTAGCGGGAGTCCTACTGGGGCCAACGTCCTGACTTTC

V gene: TRBV11-2
J gene: TRBJ2-5
clone size: .
D gene: .
CDR3 protein: CASSLVLETQYF
CDR3 DNA: TGTGCCAGCAGCTTAGTATTAGAGACCCAGTACTTC

V gene: TRBV27
J gene: TRBJ2-1
clone size: .
D gene: .
CDR3 protein: CASRTVNSASSYNEQFF
CDR3 DNA: TGTGCCAGCCGTACGGTGAATAGCGCAAGCTCCTACAATGAGCAGTTCTTC

V gene: TRBV5-6
J gene: TRBJ2-5
clone size: .
D gene: .
CDR3 protein: CASSLSSGLRRYF
CDR3 DNA: TGTGCCAGCAGCTTGTCGTCAGGACTACGCCGGTACTTC

V gene: TRBV27
J gene: TRBJ2-1
clone size: .
D gene: TRBD2
CDR3 protein: CASSPDGGEEGLREQFF
CDR3 DNA: TGTGCCAGCAGTCCGGACGGGGGGGAGGAGGGCCTAAGGGAGCAGTTCTTC

V gene: TRBV7-3
J gene: TRBJ2-7
clone size: .
D gene: .
CDR3 protein: CASSTTCWQLYYEQYF
CDR3 DNA: TGTGCCAGCAGCACGACTTGCTGGCAGCTTTACTACGAGCAGTACTTC

V gene: TRBV19
J gene: TRBJ2-1
clone size: .
D gene: .
CDR3 protein: CASSILGHEQFF
CDR3 DNA: TGTGCCAGTAGTATTCTTGGGCATGAGCAGTTCTTC

V gene: TRBV28
J gene: TRBJ1-5
clone size: .
D gene: .
CDR3 protein: CASSLQGHQPQHF
CDR3 DNA: TGTGCCAGCAGTTTACAGGGGCATCAGCCCCAGCATTTT

V gene: TRBV7-9
J gene: TRBJ2-5
clone size: .
D gene: TRBD1
CDR3 protein: CASSSRDRAEQYF
CDR3 DNA: TGTGCCAGCAGCTCCCGGGACAGGGCTGAGCAGTACTTC

V gene: TRBV19
J gene: TRBJ1-2
clone size: .
D gene: .
CDR3 protein: CASSTGQLYGYTF
CDR3 DNA: TGTGCCAGTAGTACTGGACAGCTCTATGGCTACACCTTC

V gene: TRBV5-1
J gene: TRBJ2-7
clone size: .
D gene: TRBD2
CDR3 protein: CASSLRDYLDEQYF
CDR3 DNA: TGCGCCAGCAGCCTACGGGACTATCTAGACGAGCAGTACTTC

V gene: TRBV2
J gene: TRBJ1-4
clone size: once
D gene: .
CDR3 protein: CASTRLTGKLFF
CDR3 DNA: TGTGCCAGCACTCGATTGACGGGAAAACTGTTTTTT

V gene: TRBV9
J gene: TRBJ2-2
clone size: .
D gene: TRBD1
CDR3 protein: CASSAQGAGELFF
CDR3 DNA: TGTGCCAGCAGCGCTCAGGGGGCCGGGGAGCTGTTTTTT

V gene: TRBV6-1
J gene: TRBJ2-3
clone size: .
D gene: .
CDR3 protein: CATLLGQLTDTQYF
CDR3 DNA: TGTGCCACCCTGCTAGGACAGCTCACAGATACGCAGTATTTT

V gene: TRBV27
J gene: TRBJ1-2
clone size: .
D gene: .
CDR3 protein: CASRRAGDGYTF
CDR3 DNA: TGTGCCAGCAGACGAGCAGGGGATGGCTACACCTTC

V gene: TRBV27
J gene: TRBJ1-1
clone size: few
D gene: .
CDR3 protein: CASSPLPGTEAFF
CDR3 DNA: TGTGCCAGCAGTCCCCTCCCGGGGACTGAAGCTTTCTTT

V gene: TRBV5-4
J gene: TRBJ2-6
clone size: few
D gene: .
CDR3 protein: CASSESPLSSGANVLTF
CDR3 DNA: TGTGCCAGCAGCGAGTCCCCCTTGAGCTCTGGGGCCAACGTCCTGACTTTC

V gene: TRBV5-6
J gene: TRBJ1-2
clone size: .
D gene: TRBD1
CDR3 protein: CASSRAGTGNYGYTF
CDR3 DNA: TGTGCCAGCAGCAGAGCCGGGACAGGGAACTATGGCTACACCTTC

V gene: TRBV4-1
J gene: TRBJ2-1
clone size: .
D gene: .
CDR3 protein: CASSPDGGGQFF
CDR3 DNA: TGCGCCAGCAGCCCCGACGGCGGTGGGCAGTTCTTC

V gene: TRBV6-6
J gene: TRBJ2-7
clone size: .
D gene: .
CDR3 protein: CASSRDIPYEQYF
CDR3 DNA: TGTGCCAGCAGCCGGGACATACCCTACGAGCAGTACTTC

V gene: TRBV7-2
J gene: TRBJ2-6
clone size: .
D gene: TRBD2
CDR3 protein: CASSPREGLSGANVLTF
CDR3 DNA: TGTGCCAGCAGCCCACGGGAGGGCCTCTCTGGGGCCAACGTCCTGACTTTC

V gene: TRBV6-5
J gene: TRBJ2-7
clone size: .
D gene: .
CDR3 protein: CASSASSYEQYF
CDR3 DNA: TGTGCCAGCAGTGCTAGCTCCTACGAGCAGTACTTC

V gene: TRBV9
J gene: TRBJ2-1
clone size: .
D gene: TRBD2
CDR3 protein: CASSVAMTSGLYNEQFF
CDR3 DNA: TGTGCCAGCAGCGTAGCTATGACTAGCGGGCTGTACAATGAGCAGTTCTTC

V gene: TRBV9
J gene: TRBJ2-3
clone size: .
D gene: TRBD1
CDR3 protein: CASSPGAGTVSTDTQYF
CDR3 DNA: TGTGCCAGCAGCCCCGGAGCCGGGACAGTAAGCACAGATACGCAGTATTTT

V gene: TRBV7-2
J gene: TRBJ2-3
clone size: .
D gene: .
CDR3 protein: CASSLDPSGVTDTQYF
CDR3 DNA: TGTGCCAGCAGCTTAGACCCTTCGGGAGTAACAGATACGCAGTATTTT

V gene: TRBV7-9
J gene: TRBJ1-6
clone size: few
D gene: TRBD1
CDR3 protein: CASRQGTDSPLHF
CDR3 DNA: TGTGCCAGCAGACAGGGGACCGATTCACCCCTCCACTTT

V gene: TRBV28
J gene: TRBJ1-5
clone size: few
D gene: TRBD1
CDR3 protein: CASSPPTGGKAQPQHF
CDR3 DNA: TGTGCCAGCAGTCCGCCTACAGGGGGCAAGGCTCAGCCCCAGCATTTT

V gene: TRBV27
J gene: TRBJ2-5
clone size: few
D gene: TRBD2
CDR3 protein: CASSSGTTNVGETQYF
CDR3 DNA: TGTGCCAGCAGTTCCGGGACTACCAACGTAGGGGAGACCCAGTACTTC

V gene: TRBV5-1
J gene: TRBJ2-1
clone size: few
D gene: .
CDR3 protein: CASSLAASRTSSEQFF
CDR3 DNA: TGCGCCAGCAGCTTGGCGGCTAGTCGTACGTCGAGTGAGCAGTTCTTC

V gene: TRBV2
J gene: TRBJ1-2
clone size: few
D gene: .
CDR3 protein: CASSDWAPGYTF
CDR3 DNA: TGTGCCAGCAGTGACTGGGCGCCGGGCTACACCTTC

V gene: TRBV9
J gene: TRBJ1-3
clone size: .
D gene: .
CDR3 protein: CASSVGSGGNTIYF
CDR3 DNA: TGTGCCAGCAGCGTAGGGTCAGGGGGAAACACCATATATTTT

V gene: TRBV30
J gene: TRBJ1-1
clone size: .
D gene: TRBD1
CDR3 protein: CAWTGQANTEAFF
CDR3 DNA: TGTGCCTGGACGGGACAGGCGAACACTGAAGCTTTCTTT

V gene: TRBV5-6
J gene: TRBJ2-5
clone size: .
D gene: .
CDR3 protein: CASSLAAGRFQETQYF
CDR3 DNA: TGTGCCAGCAGCCTAGCCGCGGGCCGATTCCAAGAGACCCAGTACTTC

V gene: TRBV13
J gene: TRBJ2-7
clone size: .
D gene: TRBD2
CDR3 protein: CASSPSRTSGILSSYEQYF
CDR3 DNA: TGTGCCAGCAGCCCCAGCCGGACTAGCGGGATTTTGTCCTCCTACGAGCAGTACTTC

V gene: TRBV4-3
J gene: TRBJ1-2
clone size: .
D gene: .
CDR3 protein: CASSQVGLNPYGYTF
CDR3 DNA: TGCGCCAGCAGCCAAGTCGGACTCAATCCCTATGGCTACACCTTC

V gene: TRBV14
J gene: TRBJ2-1
clone size: .
D gene: TRBD2
CDR3 protein: CASSHLDSTSGYNEQFF
CDR3 DNA: TGTGCCAGCAGCCACCTGGACAGTACTAGCGGATACAATGAGCAGTTCTTC

V gene: TRBV7-3
J gene: TRBJ1-4
clone size: .
D gene: .
CDR3 protein: CASSPGQNEKLFF
CDR3 DNA: TGTGCCAGCAGCCCCGGACAGAATGAAAAACTGTTTTTT

V gene: TRBV6-6
J gene: TRBJ2-2
clone size: .
D gene: TRBD1
CDR3 protein: CASRRNRGSNTGELFF
CDR3 DNA: TGTGCCAGCAGACGTAACAGGGGCAGTAACACCGGGGAGCTGTTTTTT

V gene: TRBV5-1
J gene: TRBJ1-4
clone size: .
D gene: .
CDR3 protein: CASSLDHPRDEKLFF
CDR3 DNA: TGCGCCAGCAGCTTGGACCACCCGCGTGATGAAAAACTGTTTTTT

V gene: TRBV5-4
J gene: TRBJ1-1
clone size: .
D gene: .
CDR3 protein: CASSLLARGIDTEAFF
CDR3 DNA: TGTGCCAGCAGCTTGCTGGCTCGGGGGATAGACACTGAAGCTTTCTTT

V gene: TRBV13
J gene: TRBJ2-1
clone size: .
D gene: TRBD2
CDR3 protein: CAGSFLAGGRSNEQFF
CDR3 DNA: TGTGCCGGCAGCTTCCTAGCGGGAGGTAGGAGCAATGAGCAGTTCTTC